Sequencing of this T cell receptor (beta chain) was carried out in a study of vaccination effects on CD4 cells after COVID-19. Notes on this clone: Antigen specificity is unknown.

Antigen-specific CD4+ T cells expanded by the ViraFEST assay with viral peptide pools were then sequenced. With nine to eleven days of culture completed, CD4+ T cells were isolated. Vaccine recipients had no previous SARS-CoV-2 infection; their nucleocapsid antibodies were negative. The V gene end was trimmed by 2 bases and the J gene end by 10 bases; junction bases not matched to a gene: 2. Germline V gene lookup returns CDR1 SEHNR and CDR2 FQNEAQ (reference sequence). CDR3 length equals 13 residues. The table came from immunoSEQ multiplex PCR; TCRdb's copy has only in-frame clones and leaves some out. The table shows tens of thousands of clones, with around 75% occurring only once.

The TCR originated in a human donor who received a COVID-19 vaccine. Sequenced here: CD4+ T cells from PBMCs cultured with HCoV-OC43 spike peptides, sampled before COVID-19 vaccination. This sample's subset: HCoV-OC43 spike overlapping peptide pool stimulation. The genes are TRBV7-9 and TRBJ1-6, with 7 bases identical to TRBD1. This CDR3 is CASSLRDRSPLHF. As DNA, the CDR3 is TGTGCCAGCAGCTTAAGGGACAGATCACCCCTCCACTTT.